The 24 T cell receptor beta chains given below trace back to one sample, sequenced in a study of blood T cell repertoires in COVID-19. Method: immunoSEQ multiplex PCR; TCRdb's copy keeps in-frame clones and lacks some. Of some 200,000 clones listed, around nine tenths are singletons. The sequenced material came from peripheral blood. Receptor source: a woman aged 18-35 years who had recovered from COVID-19.

CDR3 DNA sequence: TGTGCCAGCACCGGACAGGGGGCTTCCTACGAGCAGTACGTC. Encoded protein: CASTGQGASYEQYV. The chain couples TRBV5-6 to TRBJ2-7, with 11 positions matching TRBD1. CDR3 size: 14 residues. Germline assignment: CDR1 SGHDT and CDR2 YYEEEE. J gave up 1 base and V 6 bases, and 3 bases lay outside the gene matches.

The CDR3 region has the DNA TGTGCCAGCAGCTTGGCTAGGTGGACTGAAGCTTTCTTT. Amino acids: CASSLARWTEAFF. The chain is built from TRBV5-6 and TRBJ1-1; D is unclear. Trimming took off 0 bases at V and 5 bases at J, with 8 bases between the two ends. CDR3 length: 13 residues. In germline, CDR1 is SGHDT, CDR2 YYEEEE.

This clone was seen a single time. The chain employs TRBV5-4 and TRBJ1-6; tentative D call: TRBD1 (5 bases). From germline, CDR1 is SGHNT and CDR2 YYREEE (reference sequence). The ends were cut back, 1 base at V and 0 bases at J, with 14 bases in the middle. The CDR3 is 18 amino acids. The CDR3 bases are TGTGCCAGCAGCTTGATGGTAGTCCAGGGCTCCTATAATTCACCCCTCCACTTT. Residues: CASSLMVVQGSYNSPLHF. Full variable domain (remainder filled in from reference TRBV5-4 and TRBJ1-6): ETGVTQSPTHLIKTRGQQVTLRCSSQSGHNTVSWYQQALGQGPQFIFQYYREEENGRGNFPPRFSGLQFPNYSSELNVNALELDDSALYLCASSLMVVQGSYNSPLHFGNGTRLTVT.

In nucleotides, the CDR3 is TGCGCCAGCAGCCAATCAGCGGGGGAACCCAATGAGCAGTTCTTC. Translating it yields CASSQSAGEPNEQFF. The chain couples TRBV4-3 to TRBJ2-1, with 8 bases aligning to TRBD2. The germline V gene encodes CDR1 LGHNA and CDR2 YSLEER. The length of the CDR3 is 15 residues. After removal of 2 bases from V and 6 bases from J, the junction contained 6 bases not matched to a gene.

The chain has TRBV4-3 and TRBJ1-1, with D hard to call. The CDR3 spans 14 residues. Germline lookup yields CDR1 LGHNA and CDR2 YSLEER. V shed 2 bases and J shed 1 base, with 8 bases lying between them. The CDR3 DNA reads as TGCGCCAGCAGCCAAACTTTTGGGAACACTGAAGCTTTCTTT. Translation gives CASSQTFGNTEAFF.

The gene calls are TRBV29-1 and TRBJ1-2; D not certain. The CDR3 length is 11 residues. Per germline, CDR1 SQVTM and CDR2 ANQGSEA. Between the trimmed V and J ends, which lost 3 bases and 4 bases, there was a span of 6 bases. CDR3 loop: CSVDPGYGYTF. The CDR3, as DNA: TGCAGCGTTGATCCAGGCTATGGCTACACCTTC.

The chain is built from TRBV7-6 and TRBJ1-1, with 8 bases fitting TRBD1. Germline V gives CDR1 SGHVS, CDR2 FNYEAQ. The CDR3 loop spans 16 amino acids. V shed 5 bases and J 1 base; nucleotides not matched to a gene: 9. Here the CDR3 reads CASSQPTGGTNTEAFF. CDR3 bases: TGTGCCAGCAGCCAACCTACAGGGGGGACGAACACTGAAGCTTTCTTT.

The chain uses TRBV2 and TRBJ2-1; TRBD2 agrees at 10 bases. CDR1 SNHLY and CDR2 FYNNEI come from the germline V gene. V lost 7 bases and J lost 6; bases outside the gene matches: 9. The CDR3 sequence is 15 residues long. This CDR3 is CASIRAGGLFNEQFF. The CDR3 DNA is TGTGCCAGCATCAGAGCGGGGGGGCTTTTCAATGAGCAGTTCTTC.

The chain is built from TRBV30 and TRBJ2-1; a possible D gene is TRBD2 (6 bases). Germline values: CDR1 GTSNPN, CDR2 SVGIG (reference sequence). V gave up 2 bases and J gave up 10 bases, with 12 bases separating them. The CDR3 totals 12 residues. CDR3 nucleotides: TGTGCCTGGAGTCGATCTGGAGGGGAGCAGTTCTTC. Translating gives CAWSRSGGEQFF.

This chain uses TRBV7-3 with TRBJ2-1, with TRBD2 identical over 11 bases. CDR3 length: 15 amino acids. From germline, CDR1 is SGHTA and CDR2 FQGTGA. V shed 4 bases, J shed 7 bases, and the junction held 6 bases outside the gene matches. CDR3: CASSSPTSGVNEQFF. Written as DNA, the CDR3 is TGTGCCAGCAGCTCCCCGACTAGCGGGGTGAATGAGCAGTTCTTC.

This chain joins TRBV5-1 and TRBJ1-2; 11 bases map to TRBD1. This CDR3 is 14 amino acids long. Looked up from germline, CDR1 is SGHRS and CDR2 is YFSETQ. Trimming took 4 bases from V and 8 from J; bases not matched to a gene: 7. The CDR3 reads CASSPGTGGEGYTF. For the CDR3, the DNA is TGCGCCAGCAGCCCGGGGACAGGGGGTGAGGGCTACACCTTC.

J is TRBJ2-3 and V is TRBV9; D is uncertain. CDR3 size: 14 residues. The V gene lost 3 bases and the J gene lost 2 bases, with 10 bases spanning the gap. Per the germline V gene, CDR1 is SGDLS and CDR2 is YYNGEE. CDR3 residues: CASSAYASTDTQYF. As DNA, the CDR3 is TGTGCCAGCAGCGCCTACGCCTCCACAGATACGCAGTATTTT. Full variable domain (remainder filled in from reference TRBV9 and TRBJ2-3): DSGVTQTPKHLITATGQRVTLRCSPRSGDLSVYWYQQSLDQGLQFLIQYYNGEERAKGNILERFSAQQFPDLHSELNLSSLELGDSALYFCASSAYASTDTQYFGPGTRLTVL.

This chain links TRBV9 with TRBJ2-5; tentatively, D is TRBD2 (6 bases). The CDR3 spans 14 residues. Germline loops: CDR1 SGDLS, CDR2 YYNGEE. V was cut by 4 bases and J by 2 bases, with 12 bases left in between. The CDR3: CASSPRLVQETQYF. In DNA, the CDR3 is TGTGCCAGCAGCCCTAGACTAGTACAAGAGACCCAGTACTTC.

This clone is a singleton in its sample. The chain couples TRBV4-3 to TRBJ2-5, with D uncertain. The CDR3 extends over 17 amino acids. Germline V CDR1 and CDR2: LGHNA, YSLEER. Trimming stripped 0 bases from V and 5 bases from J, with 19 bases between. The CDR3 nucleotides are TGCGCCAGCAGCCAAGATAGGAGACGTCGCGTTGGGGAGACCCAGTACTTC. It codes for CASSQDRRRRVGETQYF.

This sequence joins TRBV2 and TRBJ2-7; D unresolved. From germline, CDR1 is SNHLY and CDR2 FYNNEI. The CDR3 sequence is 15 residues long. The V end lost 6 bases, the J end lost 2 bases, and 17 bases lay between the germline ends. The CDR3 reads CASRDLVASPYEQYF. The DNA for the CDR3 is TGTGCCAGCAGAGACTTGGTAGCTTCCCCCTACGAGCAGTACTTC.

The J gene is TRBJ1-2, the V gene TRBV9, with D possibly being TRBD1 (5 bases). The CDR3 contains 14 residues. Germline CDR1 and CDR2: SGDLS and YYNGEE. Trimming cost V 2 bases and J 4 bases, with 12 bases left between them. This CDR3 is CASSVGHGLYGYTF. The CDR3 DNA reads TGTGCCAGCAGCGTCGGACATGGTCTCTATGGCTACACCTTC.

This rearrangement joins TRBV5-4 to TRBJ2-1; 7 nucleotides match TRBD2. Germline V gene data show CDR1 as SGHNT and CDR2 as YYREEE (reference sequence). The CDR3 is 15 residues long. Trimming cost V 1 base and J 4 bases; bases outside gene matches: 5. The CDR3 here is CASSLLAGVYNEQFF. The CDR3, as DNA: TGTGCCAGCAGCTTGTTGGCGGGGGTTTACAATGAGCAGTTCTTC.

The chain couples TRBV7-7 to TRBJ1-2; D possibly corresponds to TRBD1 (5 bases). Trimming removed 3 bases at V and 6 bases at J, with 8 bases between. This CDR3 is built from 12 residues. Germline lookup yields CDR1 SSHAT and CDR2 FNYEAQ (reference sequence). The DNA of the CDR3 is TGTGCCAGCAGCTTCAGGGTTGATGGCTACACCTTC. This translates into CASSFRVDGYTF. The full variable domain, its missing parts supplied by reference TRBV7-7 and TRBJ1-2, is GAGVSQSPRYKVTKRGQDVTLRCDPISSHATLYWYQQALGQGPEFLTYFNYEAQPDKSGLPSDRFSAERPEGSISTLTIQRTEQRDSAMYRCASSFRVDGYTFGSGTRLTVV.

The rearrangement joins TRBV18 to TRBJ2-3, with D maybe TRBD2 (5 bases). V was trimmed by 2 bases and J by 2 bases, leaving 17 bases between them. The CDR3 has 17 amino acids. CDR1 KGHSH and CDR2 LQKENI come from the germline V gene. This chain's CDR3 is CASSPMFGAEVTDTQYF. CDR3 sequence (DNA): TGTGCCAGCTCACCAATGTTCGGTGCGGAGGTCACAGATACGCAGTATTTT.

This chain connects TRBV27 to TRBJ1-3; D might be TRBD1 (5 bases). V was shortened by 5 bases and J by 2 bases, with 13 bases between the two germline ends. Germline V gene sequence: CDR1 MNHEY, CDR2 SMNVEV (reference sequence). The CDR3 totals 15 residues. The CDR3 sequence: CASSAGGGTGNTIYF. CDR3 DNA sequence: TGTGCCAGCAGTGCCGGGGGGGGGACTGGAAACACCATATATTTT.

This chain connects TRBV9 to TRBJ2-3, with 9 bases lining up with TRBD2. Germline CDR1 and CDR2: SGDLS and YYNGEE. The CDR3 covers 17 residues. Trimming at V came to 3 bases and at J to 6 bases, leaving 14 bases not matched to a gene. CDR3 region: CASSGGGAGGRLDTQYF. CDR3 nucleotides: TGTGCCAGCAGCGGCGGCGGAGCGGGAGGCCGCCTGGATACGCAGTATTTT.

The V gene is TRBV6-5, the J gene TRBJ2-7; 7 bases map to TRBD1. The CDR3 covers 12 residues. V lost 4 bases, J lost 5 bases, and 2 bases stayed unmatched. Germline assignment: CDR1 MNHEY and CDR2 SVGAGI. CDR3 region: CASSLTGNEQYF. CDR3 coding DNA: TGTGCCAGCAGTTTGACAGGGAACGAGCAGTACTTC.

This clone was recorded many times. V is TRBV19 and J is TRBJ1-2; 8 bases align to TRBD1. The germline V gene encodes CDR1 LNHDA and CDR2 SQIVND (reference sequence). The V segment lost 4 bases and the J segment 8 bases; nucleotides outside the gene matches: 12. CDR3 length: 15 residues. CDR3 DNA: TGTGCCAGTAGTACATCCAGACAGGGGCGACGGGGCTACACCTTC. It encodes CASSTSRQGRRGYTF.

The rearrangement joins TRBV29-1 to TRBJ1-2; no firm D call. V lost 7 bases, J lost 0 bases, and 9 bases lay in between. Germline CDR1 reads SQVTM; CDR2 reads ANQGSEA. The CDR3 sequence is 12 residues long. In DNA form, the CDR3 reads TGCAGCGCCGGACTCTCTAACTATGGCTACACCTTC. This translates into CSAGLSNYGYTF.